This entry lists 28 T cell receptor beta chains sequenced from one sample in a study of cytomegalovirus exposure and HLA in healthy donors. With 60 Vbeta and 13 Jbeta primers, the PCR was carried out. Method: immunoSEQ multiplex PCR; TCRdb's copy keeps in-frame clones and lacks some. Found here are about 200,000 clones, 80% to 90% of them singletons; the top ten hold 2.9%. Sequencing was done on a sample of PBMCs. These receptors were obtained from a man aged 25 to 45 in good health and CMV-seronegative.

The V gene is TRBV6-5, the J gene TRBJ2-5; 8 bases line up with TRBD2. The V gene's germline CDR1 is MNHEY and CDR2 SVGAGI. CDR3 length equals 16 residues. The trim removed 2 bases at V and 5 bases at J, leaving 10 bases unmatched. The CDR3 reads CASSYRSGGGGETQYF. DNA of the CDR3: TGTGCCAGCAGTTACCGGAGCGGGGGAGGGGGGGAGACCCAGTACTTC.

The V and J genes are TRBV7-9 and TRBJ2-5, with TRBD2 matching 8 bases. Germline assignment: CDR1 SEHNR and CDR2 FQNEAQ (reference sequence). The V and J ends lost 5 bases and 5 bases, in that order; junction bases with no gene match: 4. The CDR3 has 13 residues. CDR3 protein: CASSPGGGETQYF. In nucleotides, the CDR3 is TGTGCCAGCAGCCCGGGAGGGGGGGAGACCCAGTACTTC.

The chain links TRBV11-2 to TRBJ2-1; D perhaps matches TRBD2 (6 bases). The V and J ends lost 0 bases and 1 base respectively, with 13 bases between them. The germline gives CDR1 SGHAT, CDR2 FQNNGV. This CDR3 region has 17 residues. As DNA, the CDR3 is TGTGCCAGCAGCTTAGATTTCAGCGGGTCTTCCTACAATGAGCAGTTCTTC. Translated: CASSLDFSGSSYNEQFF.

This chain joins TRBV4-1 and TRBJ1-2; D gene uncertain. The CDR3 has 18 amino acids. Germline V gives CDR1 MGHRA, CDR2 YSYEKL. V was shortened by 1 base and J by 2 bases, with 20 bases between the two germline ends. CDR3 coding DNA: TGCGCCAGCAGCCAAGGTCTATTGGGCCGAGGGAGGAACTATGGCTACACCTTC. This codes for CASSQGLLGRGRNYGYTF.

This CDR3 reads CASSQQQGTSTDTQYF. The DNA of the CDR3 is TGCGCCAGCAGCCAACAACAGGGTACTAGCACAGATACGCAGTATTTT. V usage is TRBV4-3 and J usage is TRBJ2-3, with a weak D call TRBD1 (6 bases). Trimming stripped 2 bases from V and 0 bases from J, with 12 bases between. CDR1 and CDR2 (germline): LGHNA, YSLEER. The CDR3 is 16 residues long.

The rearrangement joins TRBV5-1 to TRBJ2-2; D is ambiguous. Trimming stripped 0 bases from V and 0 bases from J, with 9 bases between. CDR3 size: 16 residues. The germline gives CDR1 SGHRS, CDR2 YFSETQ. The CDR3 sequence is CASSLAQNANTGELFF. CDR3 DNA sequence: TGCGCCAGCAGCTTGGCCCAGAACGCGAACACCGGGGAGCTGTTTTTT.

The chain uses TRBV4-2 and TRBJ1-3; TRBD1 might be the D (6 bases). Germline V gives CDR1 LGHNA, CDR2 YNFKEQ. CDR3 length equals 18 residues. The ends were cut back, 4 bases at V and 4 bases at J, with 23 bases in the middle. CDR3: CASSPHLTTGSVGNTIYF. CDR3 DNA: TGTGCCAGCAGCCCTCACCTAACAACAGGGAGTGTAGGAAACACCATATATTTT.

This chain uses TRBV4-2 with TRBJ2-7; 14 bases agree with TRBD2. CDR1 and CDR2 from the germline V gene are LGHNA and YNFKEQ. The CDR3 spans 17 residues. V gave up 1 base and J gave up 6 bases; unmatched junction bases: 8. The chain's CDR3 is CASSQGWGLAGVSEQYF. The CDR3 nucleotides are TGTGCCAGCAGCCAAGGGTGGGGACTAGCGGGGGTGAGCGAGCAGTACTTC.

This clone was observed a handful of times. V gene TRBV6-1 combines with J gene TRBJ2-3; TRBD2 matches at 8 bases. Trimming cost V 4 bases and J 0 bases; bases outside gene matches: 0. In germline, CDR1 is MNHNS, CDR2 SASEGT. CDR3 length: 14 residues. CDR3 DNA sequence: TGTGCCAGCAGTGCTAGCGGGAGCACAGATACGCAGTATTTT. It yields the protein CASSASGSTDTQYF.

V usage is TRBV29-1 and J usage is TRBJ2-7; weak D call: TRBD2 (5 bases). Trimming cost V 3 bases and J 3 bases, with 12 bases left between them. Per germline, CDR1 SQVTM and CDR2 ANQGSEA. The CDR3 loop spans 13 amino acids. CDR3 sequence (DNA): TGCAGCGTTGATCGGGGATCGGGCTACGAGCAGTACTTC. It is translated as CSVDRGSGYEQYF.

This clone was seen a handful of times. The chain recombines TRBV29-1 with TRBJ2-3, with unresolved D. CDR3 length: 14 residues. CDR1 is SQVTM and CDR2 is ANQGSEA in the germline V gene. V was shortened by 1 base and J by 1 base, with 9 bases between the two germline ends. In DNA form, the CDR3 reads TGCAGCGTTGAAGGGGTCACAGGCACAGATACGCAGTATTTT. Encoded protein: CSVEGVTGTDTQYF.

About this clone itself: An end of the junction does not agree with germline; a read error may underlie this. The rearrangement joins TRBV7-9 to TRBJ2-7; the match to TRBD1 covers 7 bases. The CDR3 has 14 residues. Germline CDR1 reads SEHNR; CDR2 reads FQNEAQ (reference sequence). The CDR3 DNA sequence: TGTACCAGCAGCACCGCCGGGACAGCCCGAATACAGTACTTC. Translating it yields CTSSTAGTARIQYF.

The V and J genes are TRBV7-9 and TRBJ2-3; D is ambiguous. Germline V gene sequence: CDR1 SEHNR, CDR2 FQNEAQ (reference sequence). The CDR3 has 17 amino acids. Trimming cost V 0 bases and J 0 bases, with 13 bases left between them. CDR3 DNA: TGTGCCAGCAGCTTAGCGATTGGCGGTCGAAGCACAGATACGCAGTATTTT. It yields the protein CASSLAIGGRSTDTQYF.

The V gene is TRBV2, the J gene TRBJ2-1, with 10 bases identical to TRBD2. The V and J ends lost 1 base and 7 bases, in that order; junction bases with no gene match: 10. Germline CDR1 is SNHLY and CDR2 is FYNNEI. The CDR3 runs 17 residues. The CDR3 DNA reads as TGTGCCAGCAGTGAAGTTCCTAGCGGGGGTGTTGTGAATGAGCAGTTCTTC. Translation gives CASSEVPSGGVVNEQFF.

CDR3 bases: TGTGCCAGCAGCGCCAGTTCCTCTGGCTACACCTTC. Encoded protein: CASSASSSGYTF. This chain links TRBV9 with TRBJ1-2, with D hard to call. The CDR3 is 12 residues long. The V gene lost 3 bases and the J gene lost 7 bases, with 10 bases spanning the gap. The V gene's germline CDR1 is SGDLS and CDR2 YYNGEE.

The gene calls are TRBV28 and TRBJ2-7; TRBD1 matches at 9 bases. Per germline, CDR1 MDHEN and CDR2 SYDVKM. The CDR3 consists of 18 residues. The V and J ends lost 5 bases and 1 base, in that order; junction bases with no gene match: 15. Here the CDR3 reads CASSLGTGQGWISYEQYF. The CDR3 coding sequence is TGTGCCAGCAGTCTTGGGACCGGACAGGGGTGGATTTCCTACGAGCAGTACTTC.

V is TRBV5-6 and J is TRBJ1-2; TRBD1 agrees at 7 bases. Germline CDR1 and CDR2: SGHDT and YYEEEE. Trimming at V came to 4 bases and at J to 3 bases, leaving 9 bases not matched to a gene. The CDR3 extends over 15 amino acids. In DNA form, the CDR3 reads TGTGCCAGCAGCGGTACAGGGGACTGGGACTATGGCTACACCTTC. Encoded protein: CASSGTGDWDYGYTF.

The chain combines TRBV5-1 with TRBJ1-1; D may be TRBD1 (5 bases). From germline, CDR1 is SGHRS and CDR2 YFSETQ. The V and J ends lost 1 base and 0 bases respectively, with 10 bases between them. This CDR3 has 15 residues. In DNA, the CDR3 is TGCGCCAGCAGCTTGTATCCAGGGATGAACACTGAAGCTTTCTTT. This codes for CASSLYPGMNTEAFF.

The chain joins TRBV19 to TRBJ2-1, with 8 bases identical to TRBD1. Unmatched junction bases numbered 2, after V lost 6 bases and J lost 1 base. The CDR3 covers 14 residues. Germline V CDR1 and CDR2: LNHDA, SQIVND (reference sequence). This CDR3 reads CASRGQESYNEQFF. CDR3 coding DNA: TGTGCCAGTAGGGGACAGGAATCCTACAATGAGCAGTTCTTC. The entire variable domain, with the rest obtained from reference TRBV19 and TRBJ2-1, is as follows: DGGITQSPKYLFRKEGQNVTLSCEQNLNHDAMYWYRQDPGQGLRLIYYSQIVNDFQKGDIAEGYSVSREKKESFPLTVTSAQKNPTAFYLCASRGQESYNEQFFGPGTRLTVL.

The chain carries TRBV6-1 and TRBJ1-2; the match to TRBD1 covers 7 bases. From germline, CDR1 is MNHNS and CDR2 SASEGT. V shed 5 bases and J 11 bases; nucleotides not matched to a gene: 8. This CDR3 region has 12 residues. The CDR3 reads CASSLLTGRYTF. CDR3 in DNA: TGTGCCAGCAGTTTGCTGACAGGGAGGTACACCTTC.

This rearrangement joins TRBV11-2 to TRBJ1-2; a possible D gene is TRBD1 (6 bases). V lost 3 bases and J lost 4, with 6 bases in between. The germline V gene has CDR1 SGHAT and CDR2 FQNNGV. CDR3 length: 12 amino acids. The CDR3 sequence is CASSLDSYGYTF. CDR3 nucleotides: TGTGCCAGCAGCTTGGACAGCTATGGCTACACCTTC.

This clone occurred a few times. The chain is built from TRBV2 and TRBJ2-7; 10 positions agree with TRBD1. Germline V gene data show CDR1 as SNHLY and CDR2 as FYNNEI. The CDR3 is made up of 16 amino acids. V shed 0 bases and J 4 bases; nucleotides not matched to a gene: 6. The CDR3: CASSEALTGGMYEQYF. The CDR3 DNA reads TGTGCCAGCAGTGAAGCGCTGACAGGGGGCATGTACGAGCAGTACTTC. Drawing the rest from reference TRBV2 and TRBJ2-7, the complete variable domain is EPEVTQTPSHQVTQMGQEVILRCVPISNHLYFYWYRQILGQKVEFLVSFYNNEISEKSEIFDDQFSVERPDGSNFTLKIRSTKLEDSAMYFCASSEALTGGMYEQYFGPGTRLTVT.

The chain employs TRBV7-8 and TRBJ1-1; no firm D call. In germline, CDR1 is SGHVS, CDR2 FQNEAQ. This CDR3 region has 12 residues. The V end lost 5 bases, the J end lost 3 bases, and 7 bases lay between the germline ends. The DNA of the CDR3 is TGTGCCAGCAGCCTCCGCGACACTGAAGCTTTCTTT. Translated, it gives CASSLRDTEAFF.

The J gene is TRBJ1-5, the V gene TRBV4-3; possible D gene TRBD1, 5 bases. The germline CDR1 and CDR2 sequences are LGHNA and YSLEER. V lost 0 bases and J 6 bases, leaving 12 bases between the germline ends. This CDR3 comprises 15 residues. Here the CDR3 DNA reads TGCGCCAGCAGCCAAGATTTGGGAGGGGTTCAGCCCCAGCATTTT. Its translation is CASSQDLGGVQPQHF.

V usage is TRBV7-2 and J usage is TRBJ2-1; 11 nucleotides line up with TRBD2. With V trimmed by 5 bases and J by 3 bases, 6 bases remained unmatched. Germline V lookup: CDR1 SGHTA, CDR2 FQGNSA. The CDR3 loop spans 16 amino acids. The CDR3 bases are TGTGCCAGCAGCCCTTGGCTAGCGGGGGGCTACAATGAGCAGTTCTTC. It is translated as CASSPWLAGGYNEQFF.

This clone showed up just once. The J gene is TRBJ1-6, the V gene TRBV7-2; no reliable D call. Looked up from germline, CDR1 is SGHTA and CDR2 is FQGNSA. CDR3 size: 11 residues. V lost 5 bases, J lost 15 bases, and 11 bases lay in between. CDR3 region: CASSSSNHLHF. The CDR3 nucleotides are TGTGCCAGCAGCAGTAGTAACCACCTCCACTTT.

V is TRBV27 and J is TRBJ2-7, with 8 bases matching TRBD1. This CDR3 comprises 14 residues. Losses at the gene ends were 6 bases for V and 6 bases for J; bases not matched to a gene: 10. Looked up from germline, CDR1 is MNHEY and CDR2 is SMNVEV (reference sequence). CDR3 sequence reads: CASSDRGEVVEQYF. CDR3 DNA sequence: TGTGCCAGCAGCGACAGGGGTGAAGTAGTCGAGCAGTACTTC.

J is TRBJ2-7 and V is TRBV5-6; 7 bases agree with TRBD1. The germline V gene encodes CDR1 SGHDT and CDR2 YYEEEE. Trimming at V came to 4 bases and at J to 3 bases, leaving 7 bases not matched to a gene. The CDR3 length is 14 residues. The CDR3 protein is CASSQTGRNYEQYF. In DNA form, the CDR3 reads TGTGCCAGCAGCCAGACAGGGCGGAACTACGAGCAGTACTTC. Supplemented by reference TRBV5-6 and TRBJ2-7, the full variable domain reads DAGVTQSPTHLIKTRGQQVTLRCSPKSGHDTVSWYQQALGQGPQFIFQYYEEEERQRGNFPDRFSGHQFPNYSSELNVNALLLGDSALYLCASSQTGRNYEQYFGPGTRLTVT.